Below are 2 T cell receptor beta chains sequenced from a single sample in a study of early T cells in non-severe SARS-CoV-2 infection. Each CDR3 protein gets one entry after TCRdb re-called the 5' RACE reads with MiXCR. Of 40,000 to 45,000 distinct CDR3 sequences in the sample, approximately 6.2% were seen once. The material sequenced was whole blood, taken at baseline. The receptors come from an adult who was a healthcare worker with PCR-confirmed SARS-CoV-2 infection or an uninfected control (not recorded which).

This clonotype occurred many times. The chain is built from TRBV5-4 and TRBJ2-7, with D tentatively TRBD1 (5 bases). V shed 4 bases and J shed 7 bases, with 15 bases lying between them. This CDR3 spans 13 amino acids. Germline CDR1 is SGHNT and CDR2 is YYREEE (reference sequence). CDR3 DNA: TGTGCCAGCAGCAAGGAAGGGGTACGGGAGCAGTACTTC. Translating it yields CASSKEGVREQYF.

This clonotype was seen many times. The chain uses TRBV20-1 and TRBJ2-1, with D perhaps assigned TRBD1 or TRBD2 (6 bases each). The CDR3 is 16 amino acids. CDR1 is DFQATT and CDR2 is SNEGSKA in the germline V gene (reference sequence). The V gene lost 3 bases and the J gene lost 2 bases, with 17 bases spanning the gap. The CDR3, as DNA: TGCAGTGCTAGGGACTACCTCGGGGACACCTACAATGAGCAGTTCTTC. Protein product: CSARDYLGDTYNEQFF.